The 5 T cell receptor beta chains listed next were all sequenced from one sample in a study of blood T cell repertoires in COVID-19. Repertoires were generated with immunoSEQ multiplex PCR, while TCRdb's copy carries only in-frame clones and drops some. The sample shows 110,000 to 150,000 clones, around 79% of them seen only once. Sequences were obtained from peripheral blood. These receptors came from a man between 60 and 75 years old with acute or convalescent COVID-19.

The chain uses TRBV12-2 and TRBJ1-2; the table's D gene call, TRBD1, was not cross checked with the DNA. TRBV12-2 is shown as a pseudogene. CDR3 length: 16 amino acids. Here the CDR3 DNA reads TGTGCAAGTCGCTTAGGCTCAAGGGGTACAGCCTATGGCTACACCTTC. It is translated as CASRLGSRGTAYGYTF.

This clone was seen a handful of times. This chain joins TRBV24-1 and TRBJ1-2, with a tentative D call TRBD1 (5 bases). Germline values: CDR1 KGHDR, CDR2 SFDVKD. Trimming left V 3 bases short and J 8 bases short, with 15 bases between. This CDR3 contains 14 residues. CDR3 loop: CATSDGAAKWGYTF. The CDR3 DNA reads as TGTGCCACCAGTGATGGGGCCGCGAAGTGGGGCTACACCTTC.

Only a few counts were recorded for this clone. The chain combines TRBV4-3 with TRBJ2-7; 9 positions match TRBD2. The CDR3 extends over 14 amino acids. CDR1 and CDR2 (germline): LGHNA, YSLEER. V trimming: 1 base; J trimming: 3 bases; junction bases outside the gene matches: 1. Written as DNA, the CDR3 is TGCGCCAGCAGCCAAGCGACTAGCGGCTACGAGCAGTACTTC. This codes for CASSQATSGYEQYF.

This clone was recorded once. The chain employs TRBV5-1 and TRBJ1-1; the D is unclear. The CDR3 runs to 15 residues. Looked up from germline, CDR1 is SGHRS and CDR2 is YFSETQ. Trimming shortened V by 0 bases and J by 0 bases, and 9 bases separated the two germline ends. The CDR3 bases are TGCGCCAGCAGCTTGGGAGCCGCCATGAACACTGAAGCTTTCTTT. Its translation: CASSLGAAMNTEAFF.

The gene calls are TRBV27 and TRBJ2-7; maybe TRBD2 (5 bases). Germline values: CDR1 MNHEY, CDR2 SMNVEV (reference sequence). The germline V and J ends were trimmed by 4 bases and 5 bases, with 12 bases remaining between them. This CDR3 has 13 amino acids. CDR3 DNA sequence: TGTGCCAGCAGTTCGGGGAGAGTCCACGAGCAGTACTTC. Translating gives CASSSGRVHEQYF.